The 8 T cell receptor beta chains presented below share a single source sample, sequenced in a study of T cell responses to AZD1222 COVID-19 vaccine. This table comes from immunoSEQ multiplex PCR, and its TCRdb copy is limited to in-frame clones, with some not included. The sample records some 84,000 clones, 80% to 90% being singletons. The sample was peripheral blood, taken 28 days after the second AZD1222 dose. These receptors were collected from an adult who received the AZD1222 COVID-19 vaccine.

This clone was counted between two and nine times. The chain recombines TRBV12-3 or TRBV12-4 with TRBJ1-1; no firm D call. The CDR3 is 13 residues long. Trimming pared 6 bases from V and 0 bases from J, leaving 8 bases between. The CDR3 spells CASSIVMNTEAFF. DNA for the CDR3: TGTGCCAGCAGCATAGTTATGAACACTGAAGCTTTCTTT.

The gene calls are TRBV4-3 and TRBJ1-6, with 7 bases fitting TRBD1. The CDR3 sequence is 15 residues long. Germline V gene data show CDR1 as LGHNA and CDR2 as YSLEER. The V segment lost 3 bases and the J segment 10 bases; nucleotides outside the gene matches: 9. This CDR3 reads CASSQTGQLLSPLHF. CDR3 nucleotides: TGCGCCAGCAGCCAGACGGGACAGTTGCTATCACCCCTCCACTTT.

For the CDR3, the DNA is TGTGCCAGCAGCCCAACGGGACAGGGGAACACTGAAGCTTTCTTT. Amino acids: CASSPTGQGNTEAFF. This chain links TRBV11-3 with TRBJ1-1; the match to TRBD1 covers 9 bases. This CDR3 is 15 amino acids long. Looked up from germline, CDR1 is SGHNT and CDR2 is YENEEA. J lost 1 base, V lost 5 bases, and 5 bases had no gene match.

The CDR3 DNA reads as TGTGCCAGCAGTGATCGTCGGTACGATGGCTACACCTTC. Protein product: CASSDRRYDGYTF. The J gene is TRBJ1-2, the V gene TRBV2; unclear D gene. The V end was cut by 3 bases, the J end by 6 bases, with 11 bases between. The germline gives CDR1 SNHLY, CDR2 FYNNEI. CDR3 length equals 13 residues. The full variable domain, with the rest looked up from reference TRBV2 and TRBJ1-2, is EPEVTQTPSHQVTQMGQEVILRCVPISNHLYFYWYRQILGQKVEFLVSFYNNEISEKSEIFDDQFSVERPDGSNFTLKIRSTKLEDSAMYFCASSDRRYDGYTFGSGTRLTVV.

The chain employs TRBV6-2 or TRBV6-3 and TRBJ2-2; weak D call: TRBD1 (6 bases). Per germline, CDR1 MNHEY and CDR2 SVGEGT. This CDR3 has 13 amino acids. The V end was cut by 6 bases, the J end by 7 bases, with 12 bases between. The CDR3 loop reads CASSPQGIGELFF. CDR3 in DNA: TGTGCCAGCAGCCCCCAGGGGATCGGGGAGCTGTTTTTT.

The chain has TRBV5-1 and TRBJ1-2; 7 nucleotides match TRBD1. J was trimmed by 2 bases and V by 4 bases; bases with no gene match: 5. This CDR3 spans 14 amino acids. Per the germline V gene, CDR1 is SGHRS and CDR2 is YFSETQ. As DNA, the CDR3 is TGCGCCAGCAGCCCGGGACAGAGAAACTATGGCTACACCTTC. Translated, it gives CASSPGQRNYGYTF.

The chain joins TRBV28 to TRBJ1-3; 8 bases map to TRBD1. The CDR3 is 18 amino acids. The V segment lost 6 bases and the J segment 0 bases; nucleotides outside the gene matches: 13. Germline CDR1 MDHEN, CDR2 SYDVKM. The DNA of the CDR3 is TGTGCCAGCAGCAATCAGGGGGCGCGTCCCCTCTCTGGAAACACCATATATTTT. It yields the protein CASSNQGARPLSGNTIYF.

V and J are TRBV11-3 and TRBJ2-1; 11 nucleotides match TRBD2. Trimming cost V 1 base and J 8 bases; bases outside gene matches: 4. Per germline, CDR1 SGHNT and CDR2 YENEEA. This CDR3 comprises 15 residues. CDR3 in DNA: TGTGCCAGCAGCTTAGTAGCGGGAGGGATAGATGAGCAGTTCTTC. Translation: CASSLVAGGIDEQFF.